Given below is one T cell receptor beta chain in context. The target antigen is unknown. Trimming removed 3 bases from V and 4 bases from J, with 7 bases in between. The CDR3 extends over 12 amino acids. The germline CDR1 and CDR2 sequences are MGHDK and SYGVNS. What was sequenced were expressed TCRB transcripts, since all of the isolated RNA had been reverse transcribed. The assay was immunoSEQ multiplex PCR, and TCRdb's table has in-frame clones only and misses some. Of approximately 470,000 clones listed, about 30% are singletons. The entry originates in a study of beta chain features in type 1 diabetes. Study-wide results and caveats: Type 1 diabetes patients had TCRB CDR3s that were shorter (moderately but significantly so) in all four CD4+ subsets.

The chain employs TRBV25-1 and TRBJ2-7; D ambiguous. This clonotype originated in a man between 18 and 29 years old in good health. Specimen: naive CD4+ T cells from blood. The CDR3 loop is CASSDRNYEQYF. The CDR3, as DNA: TGTGCCAGCAGTGACAGGAATTACGAGCAGTACTTC.